The next 27 T cell receptor beta chains were all read from a single sample in a study of T-cell reconstitution after alpha-beta-depleted transplantation in children. Preparation of the TCRbeta library involved a method that used unique molecular identifiers. TCRdb processed the PCR reads anew with MiXCR; each CDR3 protein has one entry. The sample holds under 850,000 distinct CDR3 sequences, under 15% seen once. The sample consisted of PBMCs, taken before TCRalphabeta/CD19-depleted stem cell transplant. The receptors stem from a girl aged 2 to 10 with congenital amegakaryocytic thrombocytopenia, due to receive a stem cell transplant.

This clonotype was detected a few times. V gene TRBV18 combines with J gene TRBJ1-2; no clear D gene. The CDR3 length is 12 residues. Germline loops: CDR1 KGHSH, CDR2 LQKENI. Trimming removed 3 bases at V and 4 bases at J, with 6 bases between. CDR3 loop: CASSPRPYGYTF. DNA for the CDR3: TGTGCCAGCTCACCCAGACCCTATGGCTACACCTTC.

This chain joins TRBV24-1 and TRBJ2-1; no clear D gene. The V end was cut by 0 bases, the J end by 4 bases, with 9 bases between. This CDR3 comprises 15 residues. The V gene's germline CDR1 is KGHDR and CDR2 SFDVKD. The CDR3 protein is CATSDLQGGYNEQFF. In DNA form, the CDR3 reads TGTGCCACCAGTGATTTGCAAGGCGGATACAATGAGCAGTTCTTC.

With regard to this clonotype: A much larger clone differs from this one at a single base, so this may be a read error. V gene TRBV20-1 combines with J gene TRBJ1-2; D unclear. CDR1 DFQATT and CDR2 SNEGSKA come from the germline V gene (reference sequence). This CDR3 has 11 residues. Trimming removed 2 bases at V and 12 bases at J, with 13 bases between. For the CDR3, the DNA is TGCAGTGCTAGATTCCTTCAGGCCGACACCTTC. Its translation: CSARFLQADTF.

This clonotype showed up many times. The chain has TRBV12-3 or TRBV12-4 and TRBJ1-4, with a tentative D call TRBD1 (5 bases). The CDR3 contains 13 residues. Deletions cut 6 bases from V and 7 bases from J, with 12 bases between. For the CDR3, the DNA is TGTGCCAGCAGCCCGGGACGGGGTGAAAAACTGTTTTTT. Translating it yields CASSPGRGEKLFF.

This clonotype was picked up many times. CDR3: CASSQHSGEQYF. Written as DNA, the CDR3 is TGCGCCAGCAGCCAACACTCGGGTGAGCAGTACTTC. The V and J genes are TRBV4-1 and TRBJ2-7; D uncertain. CDR1 and CDR2 (germline): MGHRA, YSYEKL. V lost 2 bases and J lost 7, with 9 bases in between. This CDR3 is built from 12 residues.

This clonotype has a count of ten or more. The rearrangement links TRBV20-1 to TRBJ1-5; TRBD1 matches 7 bases. The CDR3 contains 15 residues. The V segment lost 0 bases and the J segment 3 bases; nucleotides outside the gene matches: 5. CDR1 and CDR2 from the germline V gene are DFQATT and SNEGSKA (reference sequence). DNA for the CDR3: TGCAGTGCTAGAGATTGGGGACAGTTCAATCAGCCCCAGCATTTT. It translates to CSARDWGQFNQPQHF.

This clonotype was detected ten times or more. The chain is built from TRBV27 and TRBJ2-5; D assignment may be TRBD1 or TRBD2 (5 bases each). V lost 6 bases and J 4 bases, leaving 15 bases between the germline ends. Per germline, CDR1 MNHEY and CDR2 SMNVEV (reference sequence). This CDR3 has 14 residues. The CDR3 DNA reads TGTGCCAGCAGCCATCGAGGGGTTACAGAGACCCAGTACTTC. Translation gives CASSHRGVTETQYF.

This clonotype was seen at least ten times. This chain links TRBV20-1 with TRBJ1-1; tentative D call: TRBD1 (5 bases). Germline V CDR1 and CDR2: DFQATT, SNEGSKA (reference sequence). The CDR3 is 13 residues long. V was shortened by 3 bases and J by 0 bases, with 8 bases between the two germline ends. CDR3 amino acids: CSARGGVNTEAFF. The CDR3 DNA reads as TGCAGTGCTAGGGGGGGAGTGAACACTGAAGCTTTCTTT.

The rearrangement joins TRBV7-6 to TRBJ1-3; D remains unclear. CDR3 length: 14 amino acids. The germline V and J ends were trimmed by 4 bases and 1 base, with 8 bases remaining between them. Per germline, CDR1 SGHVS and CDR2 FNYEAQ. The CDR3 DNA reads as TGTGCCAGCAGCTCGGTCAGGTCTGGAAACACCATATATTTT. It yields the protein CASSSVRSGNTIYF.

This clonotype was observed a handful of times. This sequence joins TRBV5-4 and TRBJ2-2; maybe TRBD2 (5 bases). Deletions cut 2 bases from V and 7 bases from J, with 12 bases between. The CDR3 loop spans 14 amino acids. Germline V gives CDR1 SGHNT, CDR2 YYREEE (reference sequence). The DNA of the CDR3 is TGTGCCAGCAGCTTAAGGGAGAATGGCGGGGAGCTGTTTTTT. Its protein product is CASSLRENGGELFF.

The chain joins TRBV7-9 to TRBJ1-2, with D maybe TRBD1 (6 bases). The V gene lost 5 bases and the J gene lost 7 bases, with 14 bases spanning the gap. The germline gives CDR1 SEHNR, CDR2 FQNEAQ (reference sequence). This CDR3 is built from 13 residues. The CDR3 sequence: CASSPLGGSGYTF. CDR3 DNA sequence: TGTGCCAGCAGCCCATTAGGGGGGTCTGGCTACACCTTC.

V usage is TRBV14 and J usage is TRBJ2-1, with D possibly TRBD1 on 5 matching bases. This CDR3 region has 15 residues. Germline values: CDR1 SGHDN, CDR2 FVKESK. Trimming stripped 5 bases from V and 9 bases from J, with 20 bases between. CDR3 DNA: TGTGCCAGCAGCACCCCCAAGTCGGCTGGGGCTGAGCAGTTCTTC. The encoded protein is CASSTPKSAGAEQFF.

This clonotype was seen a handful of times. This chain links TRBV7-2 with TRBJ2-7; 8 bases fit TRBD1. The germline V gene encodes CDR1 SGHTA and CDR2 FQGNSA. V shed 5 bases and J 5 bases; nucleotides not matched to a gene: 14. The length of the CDR3 is 16 residues. DNA of the CDR3: TGTGCCAGCAGCCAAAACTTCGGGACAGGTCATAACGAGCAGTACTTC. Protein product: CASSQNFGTGHNEQYF.

J is TRBJ2-7 and V is TRBV7-2, with a possible D match to TRBD1 (5 bases). Trimming took 0 bases from V and 1 from J, leaving 10 bases between them. The CDR3 runs 15 residues. The germline V gene encodes CDR1 SGHTA and CDR2 FQGNSA. The CDR3 DNA reads TGTGCCAGCAGCTTAGCCCCGACAGCTTCCTACGAGCAGTACTTC. It is translated as CASSLAPTASYEQYF.

The chain couples TRBV10-2 to TRBJ1-6; a weak D match, TRBD1 (6 bases). Germline V gene sequence: CDR1 WSHSY, CDR2 SAAADI. V lost 10 bases to trimming and J lost 8 bases, with 18 bases between them. This CDR3 is 14 amino acids long. The CDR3 loop is CATIRDNRDSPLHF. The CDR3 region has the DNA TGCGCCACCATCCGGGACAATCGCGATTCACCCCTCCACTTT.

The genes are TRBV20-1 and TRBJ2-5; 7 nucleotides line up with TRBD2. The germline V gene encodes CDR1 DFQATT and CDR2 SNEGSKA (reference sequence). J lost 5 bases, V lost 3 bases, and 6 bases had no gene match. The CDR3 runs 13 residues. The CDR3 loop is CSASGGRSETQYF. In DNA, the CDR3 is TGCAGTGCTAGTGGCGGGAGATCCGAGACCCAGTACTTC.

This clonotype has a count of ten or more. V is TRBV29-1 and J is TRBJ2-7; D may be TRBD1 (5 bases). Trimming pared 4 bases from V and 3 bases from J, leaving 13 bases between. Germline loops: CDR1 SQVTM, CDR2 ANQGSEA. The CDR3 sequence is 13 residues long. CDR3 in DNA: TGCAGCGTTGGAAGGGGTCAGGTCTACGAGCAGTACTTC. It translates to CSVGRGQVYEQYF.

The chain links TRBV5-1 to TRBJ2-3, with a tentative D call TRBD2 (5 bases). The germline V and J ends were trimmed by 2 bases and 4 bases, with 14 bases remaining between them. The CDR3 covers 15 residues. The V gene's germline CDR1 is SGHRS and CDR2 YFSETQ. The DNA for the CDR3 is TGCGCCAGCAGCTTTAAGAGGGCCAGCCCAGATACGCAGTATTTT. Encoded protein: CASSFKRASPDTQYF.

This clonotype has a count of ten or more. The V gene is TRBV2, the J gene TRBJ2-1; 7 bases are shared with TRBD2. Germline V lookup: CDR1 SNHLY, CDR2 FYNNEI. The length of the CDR3 is 14 residues. Trimming removed 1 base from V and 6 bases from J; junction bases left unmatched: 3. The DNA of the CDR3 is TGTGCCAGCAGTGAAGTTCTAGCGGCCAATGAGCAGTTCTTC. This codes for CASSEVLAANEQFF.

The gene calls are TRBV28 and TRBJ2-3; D gene ambiguous. Trimming took 8 bases from V and 0 from J, leaving 18 bases between them. Germline-derived CDR1 and CDR2 are MDHEN and SYDVKM. The CDR3 contains 16 residues. As DNA, the CDR3 is TGTGCCAGCCCCCCTCGGGCAGACCTAAGCACAGATACGCAGTATTTT. Residues: CASPPRADLSTDTQYF.

This clonotype has a count of ten or more. This chain uses TRBV5-1 with TRBJ2-5; no definite D call. CDR1 is SGHRS, CDR2 YFSETQ, per germline. The CDR3 is made up of 12 amino acids. Trimming shortened V by 5 bases and J by 4 bases, and 9 bases separated the two germline ends. CDR3 DNA: TGCGCCAGCAGTACAGATTTAGAGACCCAGTACTTC. Translated, it gives CASSTDLETQYF.

The chain combines TRBV5-1 with TRBJ1-1, with no clear D. V was clipped by 0 bases and J by 6 bases, with 9 bases between them. Germline lookup yields CDR1 SGHRS and CDR2 YFSETQ. This CDR3 contains 13 residues. The CDR3 DNA is TGCGCCAGCAGCTTGGGTGCCAACGCTGAAGCTTTCTTT. This translates into CASSLGANAEAFF.

This clonotype was counted a few times. J is TRBJ2-5 and V is TRBV7-8, with TRBD2 as a possible D gene (6 bases). The germline CDR1 and CDR2 sequences are SGHVS and FQNEAQ. This CDR3 region has 16 residues. V lost 1 base and J 7 bases, leaving 19 bases between the germline ends. As DNA, the CDR3 is TGTGCCAGCAGCTTAGATCGGGGGTCGGGCTTGAGGACCCAGTACTTC. It translates to CASSLDRGSGLRTQYF.

The table lists this clonotype with many counts. The chain has TRBV29-1 and TRBJ2-1, with 8 bases fitting TRBD1. CDR3 length: 20 amino acids. Trimming cost V 4 bases and J 0 bases; bases outside gene matches: 20. Germline-derived CDR1 and CDR2 are SQVTM and ANQGSEA. CDR3 DNA: TGCAGCGTTGCCGCGACAGGGGTCATTTATGGGGGGAGCTCCTACAATGAGCAGTTCTTC. Translating gives CSVAATGVIYGGSSYNEQFF.

The J gene is TRBJ1-3, the V gene TRBV5-1; D remains ambiguous. The germline V gene encodes CDR1 SGHRS and CDR2 YFSETQ. The length of the CDR3 is 16 residues. Trimming shortened V by 2 bases and J by 4 bases, and 16 bases separated the two germline ends. The CDR3 DNA reads TGCGCCAGCAGCTTTTCGGGGTCCGAGGTCGGAAACACCATATATTTT. Its translation: CASSFSGSEVGNTIYF. Drawing the rest from reference TRBV5-1 and TRBJ1-3, the complete variable domain is KAGVTQTPRYLIKTRGQQVTLSCSPISGHRSVSWYQQTPGQGLQFLFEYFSETQRNKGNFPGRFSGRQFSNSRSEMNVSTLELGDSALYLCASSFSGSEVGNTIYFGEGSWLTVV.

The chain joins TRBV7-9 to TRBJ2-1, with TRBD2 matching 11 bases. With 5 bases clipped from V and 6 bases from J, the junction kept 9 bases outside the gene matches. This CDR3 has 16 amino acids. Germline CDR1 SEHNR, CDR2 FQNEAQ (reference sequence). The CDR3: CASSGPWLAGGNEQFF. The CDR3 DNA follows: TGTGCCAGCAGCGGCCCTTGGCTAGCGGGAGGCAATGAGCAGTTCTTC. Using reference TRBV7-9 and TRBJ2-1 for the parts outside the CDR3, the full variable domain is DTGVSQNPRHKITKRGQNVTFRCDPISEHNRLYWYRQTLGQGPEFLTYFQNEAQLEKSRLLSDRFSAERPKGSFSTLEIQRTEQGDSAMYLCASSGPWLAGGNEQFFGPGTRLTVL.

The chain uses TRBV5-1 and TRBJ2-1, with D unclear. This CDR3 is 13 amino acids long. Germline V CDR1 and CDR2: SGHRS, YFSETQ. Trimming pared 0 bases from V and 8 bases from J, leaving 9 bases between. CDR3 protein: CASSLVLPDEQFF. The CDR3 DNA reads TGCGCCAGCAGCTTGGTCCTCCCCGATGAGCAGTTCTTC.